This is a list of T cell receptor beta chains from one sample in a study of CD8 T cells in ankylosing spondylitis. TCRdb passed the 5' RACE reads through MiXCR, listing each CDR3 protein once. Of roughly 260,000 distinct CDR3 sequences listed, about 19% are singletons. Material for sequencing was blood, either unsorted or a sorted T cell fraction (not recorded which). These receptors all come from a male donor with ankylosing spondylitis or in good health (not recorded which). Each CDR3 is given with its conserved first and last residue. The D gene is left open where the match is weak. Clone size is shown for a subset of rows, as once, few, many or a class of expanded clone.

TRBD1,TRBV15,few,TRBJ2-2,CATSKRQGYTGELFF,TGTGCCACCAGCAAAAGACAGGGGTATACCGGGGAGCTGTTTTTT
-,TRBV25-1,few,TRBJ1-6,CASSESSFHF,TGTGCCAGCAGTGAAAGCTCCTTCCACTTT
-,TRBV5-1,-,TRBJ2-2,CASSPTGHNTGELFF,TGCGCCAGCAGCCCGACGGGACATAACACCGGGGAGCTGTTTTTT
TRBD2,TRBV20-1,-,TRBJ2-5,CSALTAGGGETQYF,TGCAGTGCCCTGACTGCGGGAGGAGGGGAGACCCAGTACTTC
-,TRBV28,-,TRBJ2-3,CASRGVSTDTQYF,TGTGCCAGCAGGGGCGTTAGCACAGATACGCAGTATTTT
TRBD1,TRBV10-3,few,TRBJ2-5,CATRQDRQETQYF,TGTGCCACCCGACAGGACAGGCAAGAGACCCAGTACTTC
TRBD2,TRBV5-1,few,TRBJ2-1,CASSFGGSSSYNEQFF,TGCGCCAGCAGCTTCGGGGGGTCAAGCTCCTACAATGAGCAGTTCTTC
-,TRBV6-5,few,TRBJ2-1,CASIEQFF,TGTGCCAGCATCGAGCAGTTCTTC
-,TRBV30,-,TRBJ1-5,CAWSVGLPDQPQHF,TGTGCCTGGAGTGTGGGTTTACCCGATCAGCCCCAGCATTTT
TRBD1,TRBV18,few,TRBJ2-2,CASSPILTDRGPNTGELFF,TGTGCCAGCTCACCCATCCTTACGGACAGGGGACCGAACACCGGGGAGCTGTTTTTT
TRBD2,TRBV18,-,TRBJ2-3,CASSPGLAGARTDTQYF,TGTGCCAGCTCACCTGGACTAGCGGGAGCCCGCACAGATACGCAGTATTTT
-,TRBV11-2,many,TRBJ1-5,CASSLSSVGQPQHF,TGTGCCAGCAGCTTATCTTCGGTTGGTCAGCCCCAGCATTTT
TRBD1,TRBV20-1,-,TRBJ1-2,CSARSRGTGVSRGGYTF,TGCAGTGCTAGATCAAGGGGGACAGGGGTCTCCCGCGGTGGCTACACCTTC
-,TRBV7-6,-,TRBJ2-1,CASSFGRLYEQFF,TGTGCCAGCAGCTTTGGACGGTTATATGAGCAGTTCTTC
-,TRBV10-3,-,TRBJ2-1,CAISEFNNEQFF,TGTGCCATCAGTGAATTCAACAATGAGCAGTTCTTC
-,TRBV20-1,few,TRBJ2-1,CSARGGTRSYNEQFF,TGCAGTGCTAGAGGTGGGACTCGCTCCTACAATGAGCAGTTCTTC
TRBD2,TRBV30,-,TRBJ2-1,CAWSILAGGPDEQFF,TGTGCCTGGAGTATCCTAGCGGGAGGACCCGATGAGCAGTTCTTC
-,TRBV5-1,-,TRBJ1-4,CASSLQGSVNEKLFF,TGCGCCAGCAGCTTGCAGGGGTCGGTTAATGAAAAACTGTTTTTT
TRBD1,TRBV5-1,many,TRBJ2-3,CASTGQASSTDTQYF,TGCGCCAGCACCGGACAGGCCTCTAGCACAGATACGCAGTATTTT
-,TRBV6-5,-,TRBJ2-3,CASSYSGVTITDTQYF,TGTGCCAGCAGTTACTCAGGGGTCACCATCACAGATACGCAGTATTTT
-,TRBV5-1,-,TRBJ1-2,CASSLARDDYGYTF,TGCGCCAGCAGCTTGGCGCGGGACGACTATGGCTACACCTTC
TRBD2,TRBV11-2,-,TRBJ2-3,CASSRGLAGDPLTDTQYF,TGTGCCAGCAGCAGGGGACTAGCGGGGGATCCACTCACAGATACGCAGTATTTT
TRBD2,TRBV5-1,-,TRBJ2-1,CASSISLAGGGDEQFF,TGCGCCAGCAGCATCTCCTTAGCGGGAGGTGGGGATGAGCAGTTCTTC
-,TRBV4-1,-,TRBJ2-2,CASSQNSGGELFF,TGCGCCAGCAGCCAAAATAGTGGCGGGGAGCTGTTTTTT
-,TRBV20-1,-,TRBJ2-3,CSARVAASTDTQYF,TGCAGTGCTAGAGTAGCGGCTAGCACAGATACGCAGTATTTT
-,TRBV9,few,TRBJ2-3,CASSPPTPTDTQYF,TGTGCCAGCAGCCCCCCCACCCCTACAGATACGCAGTATTTT
-,TRBV20-1,once,TRBJ2-1,CTARDGHSGDNEQFF,TGCACTGCTAGAGATGGACACTCGGGCGACAATGAGCAGTTCTTC
TRBD2,TRBV20-1,-,TRBJ2-3,CSASASGGAADTQYF,TGCAGTGCTAGTGCGAGCGGGGGGGCGGCAGATACGCAGTATTTT
-,TRBV6-1,once,TRBJ2-5,CASSARSVETQYF,TGTGCCAGCAGTGCCCGTAGTGTGGAGACCCAGTACTTC
TRBD2,TRBV19,-,TRBJ2-6,CASTETSGGLGANVLTF,TGTGCCAGTACCGAGACTAGCGGGGGGTTAGGGGCCAACGTCCTGACTTTC
TRBD1,TRBV20-1,-,TRBJ2-2,CSARDTGRGSTGELFF,TGCAGTGCTAGAGATACTGGCAGGGGGTCCACCGGGGAGCTGTTTTTT
-,TRBV7-3,few,TRBJ2-3,CASSFIGVADTQYF,TGTGCCAGCAGCTTTATAGGTGTTGCTGATACGCAGTATTTT
-,TRBV29-1,many,TRBJ1-1,CSVARGNTEAFF,TGCAGCGTTGCGCGGGGAAACACTGAAGCTTTCTTT
-,TRBV6-2/TRBV6-3,many,TRBJ2-1,CAGGYSKQFF,TGTGCCGGAGGATATTCGAAACAGTTCTTC
-,TRBV12-3/TRBV12-4,many,TRBJ2-2,CASSPARTMGTGELFF,TGTGCCAGCAGCCCCGCTCGAACCATGGGCACCGGGGAGCTGTTTTTT
-,TRBV3-1,few,TRBJ2-1,CASSPDNPSYNEQFF,TGTGCCAGCAGCCCCGACAACCCCTCCTACAATGAGCAGTTCTTC
TRBD2,TRBV7-2,-,TRBJ2-5,CASRHSGGQETQYF,TGTGCCAGCCGTCATAGCGGGGGACAAGAGACCCAGTACTTC
-,TRBV9,few,TRBJ1-1,CASSPREAEAFF,TGTGCCAGCAGCCCAAGGGAGGCTGAAGCTTTCTTT
-,TRBV20-1,few,TRBJ2-4,CSAGTLGDKNIQYF,TGCAGTGCCGGGACTCTAGGGGACAAAAACATTCAGTACTTC
-,TRBV29-1,-,TRBJ1-4,CSVERQTPTNEKLFF,TGCAGCGTTGAGCGTCAGACCCCAACTAATGAAAAACTGTTTTTT
-,TRBV20-1,few,TRBJ2-5,CSATKPGTPLETQYF,TGCAGTGCTACAAAACCCGGGACACCTCTCGAGACCCAGTACTTC
-,TRBV6-5,-,TRBJ2-1,CASSYAAYNEQFF,TGTGCCAGCAGTTATGCGGCGTACAATGAGCAGTTCTTC
TRBD1,TRBV28,-,TRBJ2-1,CASTLGRDRGYNEQFF,TGTGCCAGCACTTTAGGCCGGGACAGGGGGTACAATGAGCAGTTCTTC
-,TRBV5-1,-,TRBJ1-2,CASSEPGYGYTF,TGCGCCAGCAGCGAGCCAGGGTATGGCTACACCTTC
-,TRBV4-2,few,TRBJ1-1,CASSQDGDREGKAFF,TGTGCCAGCAGCCAAGATGGGGATCGGGAGGGTAAAGCTTTCTTT
TRBD2,TRBV6-4,few,TRBJ2-1,CASSDSGRGSYNEQFF,TGTGCCAGCAGTGACTCGGGGCGCGGGAGTTACAATGAGCAGTTCTTC
TRBD1,TRBV12-3/TRBV12-4,few,TRBJ1-1,CASSLLGQSEAFF,TGTGCCAGCAGTTTGTTGGGACAGTCTGAAGCTTTCTTT
TRBD2,TRBV10-3,few,TRBJ2-6,CAISAGGSGANVLTF,TGTGCCATCAGTGCGGGGGGGTCTGGGGCCAACGTCCTGACTTTC
TRBD2,TRBV28,few,TRBJ2-3,CASTPGTSGPTDTQYF,TGTGCCAGCACCCCTGGGACTAGCGGGCCCACAGATACGCAGTATTTT
-,TRBV30,few,TRBJ1-1,CAWSGGRIQGMNTEAFF,TGTGCCTGGAGTGGAGGACGTATCCAGGGCATGAACACTGAAGCTTTCTTT
-,TRBV24-1,-,TRBJ1-1,CATSDPMRTEAFF,TGTGCCACCAGTGACCCGATGCGCACTGAAGCTTTCTTT
-,TRBV7-7,-,TRBJ2-2,CASSPNSANTGELFF,TGTGCCAGCAGCCCAAATAGCGCGAACACCGGGGAGCTGTTTTTT
-,TRBV12-3/TRBV12-4,-,TRBJ2-2,CARSLRRFGLANTGELFF,TGTGCCCGCAGTTTACGGCGTTTCGGCCTAGCGAACACCGGGGAGCTGTTTTTT
-,TRBV29-1,-,TRBJ2-5,CSVGQTNRETQYF,TGCAGCGTTGGGCAGACGAACAGAGAGACCCAGTACTTC
-,TRBV11-1,-,TRBJ1-6,CASSLGGMDSPLHF,TGTGCCAGCAGCTTGGGGGGCATGGATTCACCCCTCCACTTT
-,TRBV11-2,many,TRBJ1-6,CASDTGYLNSPLHF,TGTGCCAGCGATACAGGTTACCTAAATTCACCCCTCCACTTT
TRBD1,TRBV20-1,many,TRBJ1-2,CSARETGSYGYTF,TGCAGTGCTAGGGAGACAGGGTCCTATGGCTACACCTTC
-,TRBV29-1,-,TRBJ1-2,CSVRGGVSGYTF,TGCAGCGTTCGAGGGGGGGTCTCGGGCTACACCTTC
TRBD1,TRBV25-1,few,TRBJ1-2,CASSPTGVNGYTF,TGTGCCAGCAGTCCGACAGGGGTGAATGGCTACACCTTC
TRBD2,TRBV20-1,-,TRBJ2-1,CSARDRTSGRVMQFF,TGCAGTGCTAGAGACCGGACTAGCGGGAGAGTTATGCAGTTCTTC